This note documents a single T cell receptor (beta chain) sequence. Measured with immunoSEQ multiplex PCR; TCRdb has only the in-frame clones, and not every one. The repertoire consists of approximately 70,000 clones, with about 94% occurring once and the leading ten covering 4.4%. V was shortened by 7 bases and J by 8 bases, with 9 bases between the two germline ends. The CDR3 spans 11 residues. The chain couples TRBV12-3 or TRBV12-4 to TRBJ2-1; weak D call: TRBD1 (5 bases). Sequencing was carried out using PBMCs. This clonotype was sampled from a man aged 40-55 years with rheumatoid arthritis. CDR3 sequence: CASTTVDEQFF. The CDR3 region has the DNA TGTGCCAGCACGACAGTAGATGAGCAGTTCTTC.